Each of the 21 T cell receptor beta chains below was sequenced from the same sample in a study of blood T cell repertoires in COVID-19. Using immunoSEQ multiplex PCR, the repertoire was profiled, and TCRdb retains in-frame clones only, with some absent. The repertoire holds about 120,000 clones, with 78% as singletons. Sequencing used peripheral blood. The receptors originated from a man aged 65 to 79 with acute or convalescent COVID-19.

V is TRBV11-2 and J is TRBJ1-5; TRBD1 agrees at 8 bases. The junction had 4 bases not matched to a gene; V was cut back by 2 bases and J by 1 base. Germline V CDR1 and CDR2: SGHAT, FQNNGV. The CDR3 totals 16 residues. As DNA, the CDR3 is TGTGCCAGCAGCTTATACGGGACAGGAAGCAATCAGCCCCAGCATTTT. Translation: CASSLYGTGSNQPQHF.

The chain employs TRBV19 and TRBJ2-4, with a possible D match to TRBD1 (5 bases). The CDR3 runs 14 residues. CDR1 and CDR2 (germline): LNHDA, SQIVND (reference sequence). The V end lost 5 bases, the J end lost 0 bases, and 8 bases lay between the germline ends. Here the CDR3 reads CASSGQGAKNIQYF. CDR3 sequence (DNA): TGTGCCAGTAGTGGGCAGGGAGCCAAAAACATTCAGTACTTC.

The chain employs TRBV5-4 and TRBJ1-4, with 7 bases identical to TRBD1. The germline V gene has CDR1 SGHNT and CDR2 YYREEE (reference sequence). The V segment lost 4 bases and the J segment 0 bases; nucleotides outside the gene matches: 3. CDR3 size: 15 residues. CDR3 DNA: TGTGCCAGCAGCCCCACAGGGGCAACTAATGAAAAACTGTTTTTT. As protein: CASSPTGATNEKLFF.

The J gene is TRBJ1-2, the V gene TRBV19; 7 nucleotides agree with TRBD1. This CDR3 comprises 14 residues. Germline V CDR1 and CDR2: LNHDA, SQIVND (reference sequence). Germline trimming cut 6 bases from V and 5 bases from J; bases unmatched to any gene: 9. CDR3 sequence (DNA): TGTGCCAGTAGCCTGAGGGGGCGGGAATATGGCTACACCTTC. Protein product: CASSLRGREYGYTF.

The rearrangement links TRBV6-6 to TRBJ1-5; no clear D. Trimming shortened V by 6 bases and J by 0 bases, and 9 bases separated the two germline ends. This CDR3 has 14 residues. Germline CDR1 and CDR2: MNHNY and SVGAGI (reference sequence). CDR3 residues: CASRPQYSNQPQHF. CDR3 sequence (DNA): TGTGCCAGCAGACCCCAGTATAGCAATCAGCCCCAGCATTTT.

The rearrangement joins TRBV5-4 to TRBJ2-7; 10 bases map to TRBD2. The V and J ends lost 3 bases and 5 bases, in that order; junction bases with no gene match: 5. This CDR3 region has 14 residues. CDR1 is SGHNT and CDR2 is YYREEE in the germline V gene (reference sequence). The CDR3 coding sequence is TGTGCCAGCAGCTCTGAGCGGGGGGGCCACGAGCAGTACTTC. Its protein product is CASSSERGGHEQYF. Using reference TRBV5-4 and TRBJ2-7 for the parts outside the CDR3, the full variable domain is ETGVTQSPTHLIKTRGQQVTLRCSSQSGHNTVSWYQQALGQGPQFIFQYYREEENGRGNFPPRFSGLQFPNYSSELNVNALELDDSALYLCASSSERGGHEQYFGPGTRLTVT.

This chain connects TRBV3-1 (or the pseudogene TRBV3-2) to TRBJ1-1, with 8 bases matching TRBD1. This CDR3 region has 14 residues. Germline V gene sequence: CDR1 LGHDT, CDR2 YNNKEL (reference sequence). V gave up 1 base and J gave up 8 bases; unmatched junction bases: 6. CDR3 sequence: CASSQASGTGEAFF. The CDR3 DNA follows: TGTGCCAGCAGCCAAGCCTCCGGGACAGGAGAAGCTTTCTTT.

The CDR3 sequence is CASSWDKLSNQPQHF. DNA for the CDR3: TGTGCCAGCTCTTGGGACAAATTGTCCAATCAGCCCCAGCATTTT. This sequence joins TRBV18 and TRBJ1-5, with D possibly matching TRBD1 (6 bases). V was trimmed by 6 bases and J by 3 bases, leaving 15 bases between them. Germline CDR1 KGHSH, CDR2 LQKENI. CDR3 length equals 15 residues.

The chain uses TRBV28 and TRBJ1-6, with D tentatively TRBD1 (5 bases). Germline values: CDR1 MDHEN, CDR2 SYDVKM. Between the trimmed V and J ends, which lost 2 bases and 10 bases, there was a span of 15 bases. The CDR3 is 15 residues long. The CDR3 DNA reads TGTGCCAGCAGTTTAGGGGCGGAGTCCCGCTCACCCCTCCACTTT. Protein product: CASSLGAESRSPLHF. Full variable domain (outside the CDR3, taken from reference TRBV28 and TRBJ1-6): DVKVTQSSRYLVKRTGEKVFLECVQDMDHENMFWYRQDPGLGLRLIYFSYDVKMKEKGDIPEGYSVSREKKERFSLILESASTNQTSMYLCASSLGAESRSPLHFGNGTRLTVT.

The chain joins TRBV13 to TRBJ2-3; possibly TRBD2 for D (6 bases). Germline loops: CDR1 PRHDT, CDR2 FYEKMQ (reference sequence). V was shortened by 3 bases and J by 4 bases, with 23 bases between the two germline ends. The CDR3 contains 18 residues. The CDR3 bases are TGTGCCAGCAGCTTGACGCAGGTGGTGGGGGGTCGGGCAGATACGCAGTATTTT. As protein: CASSLTQVVGGRADTQYF.

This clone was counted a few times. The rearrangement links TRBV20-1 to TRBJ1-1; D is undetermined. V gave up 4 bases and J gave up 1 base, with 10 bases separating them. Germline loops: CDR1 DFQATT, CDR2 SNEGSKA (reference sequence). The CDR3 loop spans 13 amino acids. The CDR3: CSAIEGANTEAFF. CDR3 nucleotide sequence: TGCAGTGCTATTGAGGGAGCGAACACTGAAGCTTTCTTT.

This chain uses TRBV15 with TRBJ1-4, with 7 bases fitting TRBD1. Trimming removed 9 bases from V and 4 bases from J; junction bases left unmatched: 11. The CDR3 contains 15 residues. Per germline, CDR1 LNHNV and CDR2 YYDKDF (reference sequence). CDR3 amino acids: CATRDRTALNEKLFF. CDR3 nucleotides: TGTGCCACAAGGGACAGAACGGCTCTTAATGAAAAACTGTTTTTT.

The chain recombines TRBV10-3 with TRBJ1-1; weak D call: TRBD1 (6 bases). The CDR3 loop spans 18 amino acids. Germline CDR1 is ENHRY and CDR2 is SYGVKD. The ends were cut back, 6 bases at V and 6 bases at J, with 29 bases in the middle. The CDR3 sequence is CAISAGGQGRGFMAEAFF. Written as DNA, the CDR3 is TGTGCCATCAGCGCGGGCGGTCAGGGGAGAGGTTTTATGGCTGAAGCTTTCTTT.

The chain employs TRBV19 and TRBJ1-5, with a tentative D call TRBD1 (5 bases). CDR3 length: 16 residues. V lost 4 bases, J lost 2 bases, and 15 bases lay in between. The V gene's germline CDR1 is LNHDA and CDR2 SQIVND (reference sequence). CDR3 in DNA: TGTGCCAGTAGTAGGTTAGGAGGGGACGGCAATCAGCCCCAGCATTTT. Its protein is CASSRLGGDGNQPQHF. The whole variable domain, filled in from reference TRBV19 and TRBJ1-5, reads DGGITQSPKYLFRKEGQNVTLSCEQNLNHDAMYWYRQDPGQGLRLIYYSQIVNDFQKGDIAEGYSVSREKKESFPLTVTSAQKNPTAFYLCASSRLGGDGNQPQHFGDGTRLSIL.

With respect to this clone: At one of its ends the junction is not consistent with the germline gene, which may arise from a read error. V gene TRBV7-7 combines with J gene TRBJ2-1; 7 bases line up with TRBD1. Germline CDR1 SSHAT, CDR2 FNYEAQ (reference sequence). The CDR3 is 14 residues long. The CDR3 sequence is CASSFSSTGTEQFF. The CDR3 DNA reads TGTGCTAGCAGCTTTTCGTCGACAGGGACTGAGCAGTTCTTC.

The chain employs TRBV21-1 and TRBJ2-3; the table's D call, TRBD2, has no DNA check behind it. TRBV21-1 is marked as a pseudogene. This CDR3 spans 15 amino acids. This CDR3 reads CASSTRFSRTDTQYF. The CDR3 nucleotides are TGTGCCAGCAGCACTCGGTTTTCACGCACAGATACGCAGTATTTT.

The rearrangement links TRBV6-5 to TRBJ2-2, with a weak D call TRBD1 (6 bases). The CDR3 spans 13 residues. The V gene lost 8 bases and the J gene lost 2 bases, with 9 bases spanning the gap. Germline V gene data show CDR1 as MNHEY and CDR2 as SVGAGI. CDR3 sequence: CASGTTNTGELFF. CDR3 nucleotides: TGTGCCAGCGGGACAACCAACACCGGGGAGCTGTTTTTT.

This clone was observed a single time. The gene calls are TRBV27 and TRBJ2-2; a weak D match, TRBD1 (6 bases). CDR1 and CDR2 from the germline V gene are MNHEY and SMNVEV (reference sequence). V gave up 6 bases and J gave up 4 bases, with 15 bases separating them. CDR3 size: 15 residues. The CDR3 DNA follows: TGTGCCAGCAGCCGCCCTGGGGGCTTCACCGGGGAGCTGTTTTTT. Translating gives CASSRPGGFTGELFF.

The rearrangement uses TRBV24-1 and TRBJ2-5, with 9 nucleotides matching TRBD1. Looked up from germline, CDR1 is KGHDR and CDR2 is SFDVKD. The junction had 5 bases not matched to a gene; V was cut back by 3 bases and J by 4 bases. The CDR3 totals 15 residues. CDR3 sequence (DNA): TGTGCCACCAGTGATCGAAGGACAGGGGTAGAGACCCAGTACTTC. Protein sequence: CATSDRRTGVETQYF.

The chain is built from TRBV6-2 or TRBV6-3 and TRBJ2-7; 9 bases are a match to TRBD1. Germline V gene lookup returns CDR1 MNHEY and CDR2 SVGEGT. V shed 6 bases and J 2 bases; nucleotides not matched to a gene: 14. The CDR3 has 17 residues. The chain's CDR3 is CASSSPFGQGRAYEQYF. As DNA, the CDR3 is TGTGCCAGCAGCAGCCCCTTCGGACAGGGGAGAGCCTACGAGCAGTACTTC.

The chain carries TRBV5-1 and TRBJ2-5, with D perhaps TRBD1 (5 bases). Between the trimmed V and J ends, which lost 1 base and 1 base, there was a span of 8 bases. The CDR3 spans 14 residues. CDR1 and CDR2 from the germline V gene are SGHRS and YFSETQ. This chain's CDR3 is CASSLTGPQETQYF. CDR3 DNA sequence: TGCGCCAGCAGCTTGACAGGACCCCAAGAGACCCAGTACTTC.